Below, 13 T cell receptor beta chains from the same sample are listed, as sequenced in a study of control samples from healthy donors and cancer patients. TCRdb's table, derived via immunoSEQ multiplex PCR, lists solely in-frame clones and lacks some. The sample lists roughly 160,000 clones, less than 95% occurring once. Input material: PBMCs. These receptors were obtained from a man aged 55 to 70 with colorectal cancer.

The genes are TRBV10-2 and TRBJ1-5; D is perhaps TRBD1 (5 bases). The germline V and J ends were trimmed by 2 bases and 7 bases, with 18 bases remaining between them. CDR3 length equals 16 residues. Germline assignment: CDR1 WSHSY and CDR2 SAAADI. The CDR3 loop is CASSEGHPSLGQPQHF. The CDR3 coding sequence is TGCGCCAGCAGTGAGGGACACCCATCTCTCGGCCAGCCCCAGCATTTT.

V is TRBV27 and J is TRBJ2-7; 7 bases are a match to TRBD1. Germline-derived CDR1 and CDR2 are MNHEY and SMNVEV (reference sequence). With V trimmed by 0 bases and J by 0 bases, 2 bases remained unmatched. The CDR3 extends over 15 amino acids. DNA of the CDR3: TGTGCCAGCAGTTTATCAGGGGGCGCCTCCTACGAGCAGTACTTC. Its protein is CASSLSGGASYEQYF.

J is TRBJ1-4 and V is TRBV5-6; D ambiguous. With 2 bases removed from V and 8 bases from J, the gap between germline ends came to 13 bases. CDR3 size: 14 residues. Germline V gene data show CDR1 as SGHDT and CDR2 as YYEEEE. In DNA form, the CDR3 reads TGTGCCAGCAGCTTTATAACTGTCGGCGAAAAACTGTTTTTT. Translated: CASSFITVGEKLFF.

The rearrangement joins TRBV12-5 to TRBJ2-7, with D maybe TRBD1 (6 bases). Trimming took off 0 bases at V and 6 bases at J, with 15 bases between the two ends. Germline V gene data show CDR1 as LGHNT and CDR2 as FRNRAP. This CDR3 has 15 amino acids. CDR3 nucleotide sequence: TGTGCTAGTGGTTTGGTTCAGGGGCCAGGCTTCGAGCAGTACTTC. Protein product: CASGLVQGPGFEQYF.

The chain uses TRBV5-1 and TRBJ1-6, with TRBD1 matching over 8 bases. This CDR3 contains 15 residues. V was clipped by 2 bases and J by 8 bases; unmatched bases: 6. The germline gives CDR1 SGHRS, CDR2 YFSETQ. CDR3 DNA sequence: TGCGCCAGCAGCTTCGGCGGGACAGGAGATTCACCCCTCCACTTT. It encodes CASSFGGTGDSPLHF.

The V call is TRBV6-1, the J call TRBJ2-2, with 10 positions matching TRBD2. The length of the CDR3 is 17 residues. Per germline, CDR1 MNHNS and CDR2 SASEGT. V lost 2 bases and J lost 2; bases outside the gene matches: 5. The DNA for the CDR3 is TGTGCCAGCAGTGAACTAGCGGGGGAAATAAACACCGGGGAGCTGTTTTTT. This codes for CASSELAGEINTGELFF.

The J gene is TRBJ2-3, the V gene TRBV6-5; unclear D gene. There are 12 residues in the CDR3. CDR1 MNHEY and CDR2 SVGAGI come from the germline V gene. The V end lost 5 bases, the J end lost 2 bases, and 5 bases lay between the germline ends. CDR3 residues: CASSPPTDTQYF. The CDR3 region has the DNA TGTGCCAGCAGTCCGCCCACAGATACGCAGTATTTT.

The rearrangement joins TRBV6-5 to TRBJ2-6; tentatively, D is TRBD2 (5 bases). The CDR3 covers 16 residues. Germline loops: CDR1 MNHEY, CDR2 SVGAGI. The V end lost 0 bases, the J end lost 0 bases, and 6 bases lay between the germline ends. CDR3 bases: TGTGCCAGCAGTTACTCCGGGGACTCTGGGGCCAACGTCCTGACTTTC. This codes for CASSYSGDSGANVLTF.

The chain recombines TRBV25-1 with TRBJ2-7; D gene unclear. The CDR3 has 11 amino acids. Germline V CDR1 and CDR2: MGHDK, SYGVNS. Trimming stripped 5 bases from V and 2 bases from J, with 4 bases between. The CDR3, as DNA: TGTGCCAGCAGTATCGCCTACGAGCAGTACTTC. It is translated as CASSIAYEQYF.

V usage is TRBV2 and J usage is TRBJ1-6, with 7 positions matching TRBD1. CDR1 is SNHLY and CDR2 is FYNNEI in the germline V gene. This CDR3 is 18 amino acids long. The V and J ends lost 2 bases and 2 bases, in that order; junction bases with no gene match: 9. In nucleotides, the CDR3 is TGTGCCAGCAGTGAAAGGGACAGTTCGTCTACCTATAATTCACCCCTCCACTTT. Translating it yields CASSERDSSSTYNSPLHF. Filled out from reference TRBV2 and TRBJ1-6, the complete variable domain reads EPEVTQTPSHQVTQMGQEVILRCVPISNHLYFYWYRQILGQKVEFLVSFYNNEISEKSEIFDDQFSVERPDGSNFTLKIRSTKLEDSAMYFCASSERDSSSTYNSPLHFGNGTRLTVT.

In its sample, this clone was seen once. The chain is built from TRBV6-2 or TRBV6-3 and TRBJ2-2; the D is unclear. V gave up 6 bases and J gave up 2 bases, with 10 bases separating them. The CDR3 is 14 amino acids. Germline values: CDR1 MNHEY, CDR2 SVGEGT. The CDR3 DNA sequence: TGTGCCAGCAGCCGCCGGCTAAACACCGGGGAGCTGTTTTTT. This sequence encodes CASSRRLNTGELFF.

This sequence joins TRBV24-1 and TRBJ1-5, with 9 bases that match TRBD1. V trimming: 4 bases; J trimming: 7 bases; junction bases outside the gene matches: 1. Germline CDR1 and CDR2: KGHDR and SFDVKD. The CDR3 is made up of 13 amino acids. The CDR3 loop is CATSEGQGQPQHF. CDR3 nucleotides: TGTGCCACCAGTGAGGGACAGGGCCAGCCCCAGCATTTT.

CDR3 sequence reads: CASSPQAFF. The DNA for the CDR3 is TGTGCCAGCAGTCCCCAAGCTTTCTTT. The rearrangement uses TRBV12-3 or TRBV12-4 and TRBJ1-1; D is undetermined. The germline V and J ends were trimmed by 5 bases and 9 bases, with 4 bases remaining between them. The CDR3 contains 9 residues.